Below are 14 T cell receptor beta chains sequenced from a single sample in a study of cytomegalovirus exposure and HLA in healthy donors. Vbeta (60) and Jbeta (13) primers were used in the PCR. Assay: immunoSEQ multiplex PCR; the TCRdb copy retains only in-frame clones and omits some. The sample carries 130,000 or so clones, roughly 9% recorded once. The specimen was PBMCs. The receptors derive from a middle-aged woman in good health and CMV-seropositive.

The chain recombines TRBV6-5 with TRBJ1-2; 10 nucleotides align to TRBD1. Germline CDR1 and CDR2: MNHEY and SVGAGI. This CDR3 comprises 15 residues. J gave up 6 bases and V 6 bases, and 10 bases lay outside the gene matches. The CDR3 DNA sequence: TGTGCCAGCAGCTTAAGAGACAGGGGGCCCGATGGCTACACCTTC. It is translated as CASSLRDRGPDGYTF.

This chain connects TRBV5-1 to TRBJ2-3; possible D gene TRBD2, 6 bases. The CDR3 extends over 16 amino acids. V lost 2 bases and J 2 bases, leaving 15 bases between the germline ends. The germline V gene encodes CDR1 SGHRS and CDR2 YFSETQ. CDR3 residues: CASSFRGETPTDTQYF. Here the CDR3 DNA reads TGCGCCAGCAGCTTTCGCGGGGAAACCCCCACAGATACGCAGTATTTT.

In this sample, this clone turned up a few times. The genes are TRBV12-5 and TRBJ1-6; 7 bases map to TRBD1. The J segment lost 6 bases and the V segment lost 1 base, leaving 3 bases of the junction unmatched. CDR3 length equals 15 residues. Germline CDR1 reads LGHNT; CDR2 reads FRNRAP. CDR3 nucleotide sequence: TGTGCTAGTGGTTTGGGGGGACAGTCTAATTCACCCCTCCACTTT. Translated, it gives CASGLGGQSNSPLHF.

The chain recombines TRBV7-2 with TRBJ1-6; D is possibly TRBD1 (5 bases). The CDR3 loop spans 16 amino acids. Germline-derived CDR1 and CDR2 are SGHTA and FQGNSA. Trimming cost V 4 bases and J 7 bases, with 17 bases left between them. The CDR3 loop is CASSYRAGPLNSPLHF. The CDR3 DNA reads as TGTGCCAGCAGCTACCGGGCGGGACCTCTAAATTCACCCCTCCACTTT.

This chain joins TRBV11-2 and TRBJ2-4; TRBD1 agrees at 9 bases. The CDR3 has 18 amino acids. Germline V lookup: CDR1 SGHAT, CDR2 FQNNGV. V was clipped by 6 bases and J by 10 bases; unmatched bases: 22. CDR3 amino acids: CASSISTGTGLTQRIQYF. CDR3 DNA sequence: TGTGCCAGCAGTATTTCCACCGGGACAGGGCTGACTCAGCGGATTCAGTACTTC.

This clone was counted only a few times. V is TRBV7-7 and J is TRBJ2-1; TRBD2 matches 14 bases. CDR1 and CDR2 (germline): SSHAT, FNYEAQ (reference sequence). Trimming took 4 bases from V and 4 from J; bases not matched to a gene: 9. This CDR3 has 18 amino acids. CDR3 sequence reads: CASSSGLAGAAGYNEQFF. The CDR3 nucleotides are TGTGCCAGCAGCTCGGGACTAGCGGGGGCCGCCGGTTACAATGAGCAGTTCTTC.

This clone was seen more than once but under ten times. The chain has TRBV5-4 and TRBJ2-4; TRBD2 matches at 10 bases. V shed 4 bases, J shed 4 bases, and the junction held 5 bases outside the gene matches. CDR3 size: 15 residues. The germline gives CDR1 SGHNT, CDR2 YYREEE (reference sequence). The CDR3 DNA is TGTGCCAGCAGCGTTAGCGGGGGGAGGAAAAACATTCAGTACTTC. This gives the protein CASSVSGGRKNIQYF.

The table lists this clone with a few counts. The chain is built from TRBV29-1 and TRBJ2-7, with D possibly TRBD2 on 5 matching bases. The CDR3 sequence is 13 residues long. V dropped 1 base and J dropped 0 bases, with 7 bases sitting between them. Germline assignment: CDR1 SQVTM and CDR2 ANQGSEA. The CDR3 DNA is TGCAGCGTTGAAGGGCGGGCCTCCTACGAGCAGTACTTC. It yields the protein CSVEGRASYEQYF.

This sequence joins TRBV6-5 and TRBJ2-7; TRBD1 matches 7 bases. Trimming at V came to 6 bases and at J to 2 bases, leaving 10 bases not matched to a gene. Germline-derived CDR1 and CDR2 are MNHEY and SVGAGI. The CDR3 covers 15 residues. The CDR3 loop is CASRQDRDPTYEQYF. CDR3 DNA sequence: TGTGCCAGCAGGCAAGACAGGGACCCCACCTACGAGCAGTACTTC.

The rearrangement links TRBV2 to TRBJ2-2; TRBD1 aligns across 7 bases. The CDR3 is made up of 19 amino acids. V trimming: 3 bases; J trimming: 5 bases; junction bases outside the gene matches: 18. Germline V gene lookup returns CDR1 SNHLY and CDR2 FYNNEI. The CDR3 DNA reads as TGTGCCAGCAGTGAGCCAACAGGGGCAAGTGCTGGGTTGACCGGGGAGCTGTTTTTT. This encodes CASSEPTGASAGLTGELFF.

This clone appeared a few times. DNA of the CDR3: TGTGCCAGCAGTTTCCCTAGCGGGGACATCCTTAGCACAGATACGCAGTATTTT. Its translation: CASSFPSGDILSTDTQYF. This rearrangement joins TRBV2 to TRBJ2-3; 9 bases align to TRBD2. J lost 0 bases, V lost 5 bases, and 12 bases had no gene match. Germline CDR1 and CDR2: SNHLY and FYNNEI. The CDR3 consists of 18 residues.

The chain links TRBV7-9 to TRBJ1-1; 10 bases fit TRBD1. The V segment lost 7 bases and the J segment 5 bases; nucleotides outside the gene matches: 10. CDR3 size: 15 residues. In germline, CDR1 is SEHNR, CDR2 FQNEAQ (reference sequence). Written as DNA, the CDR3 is TGTGCCAGCATTGGTAGGGACAGGGGTCGGACTGAAGCTTTCTTT. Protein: CASIGRDRGRTEAFF.

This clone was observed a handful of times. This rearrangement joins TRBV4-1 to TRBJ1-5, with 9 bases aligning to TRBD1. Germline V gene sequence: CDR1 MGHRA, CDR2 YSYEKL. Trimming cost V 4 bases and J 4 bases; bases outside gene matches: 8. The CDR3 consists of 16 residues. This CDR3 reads CASSLYSGTGNQPQHF. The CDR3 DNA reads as TGCGCCAGCAGCCTGTACTCCGGGACAGGGAATCAGCCCCAGCATTTT.

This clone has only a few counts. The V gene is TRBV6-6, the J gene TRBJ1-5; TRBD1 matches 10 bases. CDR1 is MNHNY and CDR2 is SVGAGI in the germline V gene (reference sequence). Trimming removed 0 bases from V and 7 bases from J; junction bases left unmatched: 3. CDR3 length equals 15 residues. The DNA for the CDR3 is TGTGCCAGCAGTTACTCGACAGGGGGCCGGCAGCCCCAGCATTTT. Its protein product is CASSYSTGGRQPQHF.